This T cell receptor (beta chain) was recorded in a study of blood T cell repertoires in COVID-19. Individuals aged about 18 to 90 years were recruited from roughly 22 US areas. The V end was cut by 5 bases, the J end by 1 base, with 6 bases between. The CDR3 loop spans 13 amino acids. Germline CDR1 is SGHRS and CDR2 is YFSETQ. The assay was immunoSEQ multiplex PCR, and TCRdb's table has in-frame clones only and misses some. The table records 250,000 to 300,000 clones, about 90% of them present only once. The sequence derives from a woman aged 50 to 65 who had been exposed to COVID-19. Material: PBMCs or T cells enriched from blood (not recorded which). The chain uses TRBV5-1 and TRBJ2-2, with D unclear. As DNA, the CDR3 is TGCGCCAGCAGGGAGAGGAACACCGGGGAGCTGTTTTTT. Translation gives CASRERNTGELFF. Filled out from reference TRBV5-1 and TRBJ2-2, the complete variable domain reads KAGVTQTPRYLIKTRGQQVTLSCSPISGHRSVSWYQQTPGQGLQFLFEYFSETQRNKGNFPGRFSGRQFSNSRSEMNVSTLELGDSALYLCASRERNTGELFFGEGSRLTVL.